This T cell receptor beta chain stems from a study of T-cell reconstitution after alpha-beta-depleted transplantation in children. Unique molecular identifiers were used in preparing the TCRbeta library. One entry per CDR3 protein, called by TCRdb with MiXCR from the PCR reads. Of about 120,000 distinct CDR3 sequences listed, roughly 23% are singletons. Note on this clonotype: The antigen is not known.

CDR1 and CDR2 (germline): SGHRS, YFSETQ. The CDR3 consists of 14 residues. V shed 2 bases, J shed 3 bases, and the junction held 3 bases outside the gene matches. Notes on the study in general: One year post-transplant, T-cell counts and diversity were largely derived from T cells produced anew. Reportedly, alpha-beta T cells present about two months post-transplant originated from several hundred expanded clones of graft origin.

Sequences were derived from PBMCs, mostly from graft donor cells, sampled 180 days after TCRalphabeta/CD19-depleted stem cell transplant. The gene calls are TRBV5-1 and TRBJ2-7; 9 bases line up with TRBD2. The sequence was collected from a male patient aged 2-9 years who had a stem cell transplant for chronic granulomatous disease, so the T cells may come from the graft donor. The CDR3 DNA is TGCGCCAGCAGCTTTTCAGCGGGAGGCTACGAGCAGTACTTC. It translates to CASSFSAGGYEQYF.